One sample yielded the 9 T cell receptor beta chains listed below, sequenced in a study of cytomegalovirus exposure and HLA in healthy donors. The PCR was carried out with 60 Vbeta primers and 13 Jbeta primers. Produced via immunoSEQ multiplex PCR; TCRdb's table is partial and in-frame only. Seen here are 220,000 or so clones, 65% to 75% observed once, and the top ten hold 1.8%. What was sequenced was PBMCs. These receptors all stem from a young woman in good health and CMV-seronegative.

This chain links TRBV5-1 with TRBJ2-3; TRBD2 aligns across 8 bases. Per the germline V gene, CDR1 is SGHRS and CDR2 is YFSETQ. The CDR3 length is 17 residues. The trim removed 8 bases at V and 0 bases at J, leaving 14 bases unmatched. CDR3 nucleotides: TGCGCCAGTCGCGTGAGGCGGGAGGACTTAAGCACAGATACGCAGTATTTT. Protein: CASRVRREDLSTDTQYF.

This clone appeared a few times. The chain uses TRBV5-4 and TRBJ1-6; D perhaps matches TRBD1 (6 bases). The CDR3 covers 16 residues. Germline CDR1 is SGHNT and CDR2 is YYREEE (reference sequence). Trimming took 2 bases from V and 6 from J, leaving 15 bases between them. Here the CDR3 DNA reads TGTGCCAGCAGCTTCACTGCGGGGGCCGGTAATTCACCCCTCCACTTT. Its translation: CASSFTAGAGNSPLHF.

In its sample, this clone was seen a few times. V gene TRBV6-6 combines with J gene TRBJ2-5; D is perhaps TRBD2 (6 bases). Germline assignment: CDR1 MNHNY and CDR2 SVGAGI (reference sequence). V was shortened by 7 bases and J by 5 bases, with 20 bases between the two germline ends. This CDR3 comprises 15 residues. In DNA, the CDR3 is TGTGCCAGCAATTGGGGGGAAACCTACGGCGAGACCCAGTACTTC. Protein product: CASNWGETYGETQYF.

This clone was found a few times. The V call is TRBV7-2, the J call TRBJ2-1; 13 nucleotides agree with TRBD2. The CDR3 covers 16 residues. V shed 0 bases, J shed 9 bases, and the junction held 5 bases outside the gene matches. Germline lookup yields CDR1 SGHTA and CDR2 FQGNSA. In nucleotides, the CDR3 is TGTGCCAGCAGCTTAGCGGGACTAGCGGGGTTTCCTGAGCAGTTCTTC. As protein: CASSLAGLAGFPEQFF.

The chain uses TRBV6-1 and TRBJ1-1, with 11 positions matching TRBD1. There are 13 residues in the CDR3. The junction had 4 bases not matched to a gene; V was cut back by 10 bases and J by 3 bases. Per germline, CDR1 MNHNS and CDR2 SASEGT. The CDR3 spells CAIGQGAYTEAFF. CDR3 DNA sequence: TGTGCCATTGGACAGGGGGCTTACACTGAAGCTTTCTTT.

The chain carries TRBV7-8 and TRBJ2-2; TRBD1 is a possible D gene (6 bases). Germline lookup yields CDR1 SGHVS and CDR2 FQNEAQ. Trimming pared 3 bases from V and 6 bases from J, leaving 17 bases between. The CDR3 length is 16 residues. This CDR3 is CASSFPGQVRAGELFF. CDR3 in DNA: TGTGCCAGCAGCTTTCCGGGACAAGTCCGGGCCGGGGAGCTGTTTTTT.

J is TRBJ2-2 and V is TRBV5-5, with D possibly being TRBD2 (6 bases). Trimming pared 2 bases from V and 3 bases from J, leaving 11 bases between. The germline V gene encodes CDR1 SGHKS and CDR2 YYEKEE (reference sequence). CDR3 size: 15 residues. The DNA for the CDR3 is TGTGCCAGCAGCTTTCAGGGCGGGGACACCGGGGAGCTGTTTTTT. Translating it yields CASSFQGGDTGELFF.

The V and J genes are TRBV7-9 and TRBJ1-6; 10 bases match TRBD1. The CDR3 is made up of 16 amino acids. The ends lost 4 bases at V and 7 bases at J; junction bases unmatched: 7. CDR1 and CDR2 (germline): SEHNR, FQNEAQ (reference sequence). In DNA form, the CDR3 reads TGTGCCAGCAGCTACCCGACAGGGGGCGTCAATTCACCCCTCCACTTT. This encodes CASSYPTGGVNSPLHF.

The gene calls are TRBV5-4 and TRBJ1-2, with D hard to call. Germline loops: CDR1 SGHNT, CDR2 YYREEE (reference sequence). Trimming took 0 bases from V and 6 from J, leaving 9 bases between them. The CDR3 length is 13 residues. CDR3 protein: CASSLVGGNGYTF. The DNA for the CDR3 is TGTGCCAGCAGCTTGGTAGGCGGAAATGGCTACACCTTC.